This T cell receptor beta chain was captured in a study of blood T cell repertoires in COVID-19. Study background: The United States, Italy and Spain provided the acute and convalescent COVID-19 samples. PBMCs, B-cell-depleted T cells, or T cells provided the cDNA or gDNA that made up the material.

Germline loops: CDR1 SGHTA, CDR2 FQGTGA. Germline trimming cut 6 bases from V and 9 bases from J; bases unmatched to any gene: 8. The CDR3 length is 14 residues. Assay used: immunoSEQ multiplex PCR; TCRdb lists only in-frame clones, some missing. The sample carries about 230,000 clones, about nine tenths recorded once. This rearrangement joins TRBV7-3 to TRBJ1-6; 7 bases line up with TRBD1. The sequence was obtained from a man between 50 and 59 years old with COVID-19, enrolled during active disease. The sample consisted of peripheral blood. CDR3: CASRLTGSISPLHF. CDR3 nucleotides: TGTGCCAGCAGGTTGACAGGGTCGATTTCACCCCTCCACTTT.